This T cell receptor beta chain is drawn from a study of cytomegalovirus exposure and HLA in healthy donors. Whole-study results and caveats: There were some V segments, including TRBV6-2 and TRBV6-3, excluded as indistinguishable. Productive status was seen about 87% or about 30% of the time for most TCR beta V segments in an earlier analysis.

Nominally healthy donors were sampled, though unrecorded immune exposures were likely. This clone has a handful of counts. No antigen is known for it. Germline values: CDR1 LNHDA, CDR2 SQIVND (reference sequence). V was clipped by 4 bases and J by 6 bases; unmatched bases: 2. The CDR3 sequence is 13 residues long. PCR primers comprised 60 Vbeta and 13 Jbeta primers. Some clones are missing from TCRdb's copy, which holds only in-frame ones; the method was immunoSEQ multiplex PCR. The table has around 140,000 clones, approximately 90% seen once. The specimen was PBMCs. J is TRBJ2-2 and V is TRBV19, with 7 bases fitting TRBD2. The sequence was obtained from a woman in her thirties in good health and CMV-seronegative. Here the CDR3 DNA reads TGTGCCAGTAGTACTACTAGCGCCGGGGAGCTGTTTTTT. Residues: CASSTTSAGELFF.